This T cell receptor (beta chain) was sequenced for a study of blood T cell repertoires in COVID-19 (dated by TCRdb to 2020 to 2021). Notes on the research overall: The collaborator samples originated in the United States, Italy and Spain and spanned the acute and convalescent phases of COVID-19. The material from the prospective study consisted of cDNA or gDNA derived from T cells, B-cell-depleted T cells, or PBMCs. Deeply sampled blood TCRbeta repertoires from subjects exposed to, actively infected with, or recovered from COVID-19 were included in the dataset. The repertoires were released in a freely available public database intended as a resource for research on the immune response to SARS-CoV-2. Samples came from the ongoing ImmuneRACE study (first 160 participants) plus 1,254 subjects from 6 global collaborators. Sample metadata almost always included a de-identified subject ID, COVID-19 status, age in years and sex. Where available, HLA class I and class II types were taken from metadata supplied by the sample provider and were not determined by assay-based typing.

The collaborating institutions used their own protocols to collect whole blood in K2EDTA tubes. For TCRbeta analysis, collaborator samples were shipped as frozen whole blood, as isolated PBMCs, or as DNA extracted from either sample type. What the authors observed across the whole study: Clinical and demographic metadata were provided uncurated, with the amount varying by source and participant.

The immunoSEQ Assay, a bias-controlled multiplex PCR, was used to amplify TCRbeta CDR3 regions from genomic DNA. As for how the authors treated the data: Nucleated cell counts per sample were estimated from amplification of reference gene primers within the assay. Sequence reads were collapsed and filtered to measure the absolute abundance of every unique TCRbeta CDR3 rearrangement. For each sample, productive Simpson clonality was calculated by taking the square root of Simpson's diversity index across productive rearrangements. TCRdb mirrors the immuneACCESS table, restricted to in-frame sequences. Some clones are absent from its copies; in checked studies, under half trace to an unresolved V gene, and the reason for the others is unknown. The DNA was the basis for D and trimming; V, J and clone size are from that table. This sample gives 240,000 or so clones in total; roughly 85% of them show up just once. The ten biggest clones cover around 3.3% of the sample.

Looking up the germline V gene yields CDR1 MGHRA and CDR2 YSYEKL. V is clipped by 0 bases and J by 2 bases, and the sequence between their germline boundaries is 13 bases long. The CDR3 runs 16 residues from the cysteine to the phenylalanine. The entry retains the CDR3 DNA only, 48 bases that are in frame from base 1. As for this clone: Its antigen is still unknown. Base qualities are not provided; no much larger clone lies one nucleotide away.

Specimen: peripheral blood. The receptor chain draws on TRBV4-1 and TRBJ1-2, with the identity of the D gene unclear. This clonotype was obtained from a woman aged 18-29 years with acute or convalescent COVID-19. In nucleotides, the sequence is TGCGCCAGCAGCCAAGAAGGGCAGGAGGCCAACTATGGCTACACCTTC. This translates into CASSQEGQEANYGYTF.